A single sample gave rise to the 28 T cell receptor beta chains below, sequenced in a study of CD8+CD57+ T cells in acquired aplastic anemia. Profiling that covered TCR beta VDJ and CDR3 relied on genomic DNA as its template. A single record per CDR3 protein comes from TCRdb applying MiXCR to the reads. The sample carries about 200,000 distinct CDR3 sequences, approximately 35% recorded once. The sequencing sample was made of sorted CD4+, CD8+, or CD8+CD57+ T cells (not recorded which) from PBMCs. The receptor source for this set is a human donor in good health, serving as a control.

At least ten counts were recorded for this clonotype. The J gene is TRBJ1-2, the V gene TRBV6-1; 7 positions match TRBD1. The CDR3 loop spans 15 amino acids. Germline lookup yields CDR1 MNHNS and CDR2 SASEGT. V lost 8 bases and J lost 2; bases outside the gene matches: 11. DNA for the CDR3: TGTGCCAGCTTCCGACTACAGGGGATGAACTATGGCTACACCTTC. Its translation is CASFRLQGMNYGYTF.

This clonotype was detected many times. This chain links TRBV2 with TRBJ2-7; 8 bases line up with TRBD2. The CDR3 totals 14 residues. The J segment lost 3 bases and the V segment lost 3 bases, leaving 4 bases of the junction unmatched. Germline loops: CDR1 SNHLY, CDR2 FYNNEI. CDR3 sequence: CASSDRGGIYEQYF. CDR3 DNA sequence: TGTGCCAGCAGTGACCGCGGGGGGATCTACGAGCAGTACTTC.

This chain uses TRBV15 with TRBJ2-7; TRBD2 might be the D (6 bases). Per germline, CDR1 LNHNV and CDR2 YYDKDF (reference sequence). The CDR3 has 17 amino acids. V was trimmed by 5 bases and J by 0 bases, leaving 20 bases between them. CDR3 in amino acids: CATSQGTSGPSSYEQYF. DNA of the CDR3: TGTGCCACCAGCCAGGGAACGAGCGGGCCAAGCTCCTACGAGCAGTACTTC.

J is TRBJ1-2 and V is TRBV28; D is possibly TRBD1 (6 bases). V lost 6 bases to trimming and J lost 8 bases, with 19 bases between them. The germline gives CDR1 MDHEN, CDR2 SYDVKM. The CDR3 loop spans 14 amino acids. CDR3 protein: CASRVDRFSGGYTF. The CDR3 DNA is TGTGCCAGCAGGGTCGACAGGTTTTCGGGCGGCTACACCTTC.

This clonotype was counted once. This chain joins TRBV4-1 and TRBJ2-7; 10 nucleotides align to TRBD1. V was clipped by 0 bases and J by 0 bases; unmatched bases: 11. The CDR3 runs to 19 residues. Per the germline V gene, CDR1 is MGHRA and CDR2 is YSYEKL. CDR3 residues: CASSQDQLSGTGVSYEQYF. The DNA for the CDR3 is TGCGCCAGCAGCCAAGATCAACTGAGCGGGACAGGGGTCTCCTACGAGCAGTACTTC.

The chain recombines TRBV15 with TRBJ1-5, with D maybe TRBD1 (5 bases). In germline, CDR1 is LNHNV, CDR2 YYDKDF (reference sequence). This CDR3 is built from 15 residues. V gave up 3 bases and J gave up 6 bases, with 15 bases separating them. CDR3 sequence (DNA): TGTGCCACCAGCAGTAGAAATCAGGGAACTCAGCCCCAGCATTTT. It codes for CATSSRNQGTQPQHF.

The sample holds many counts of this clonotype. The rearrangement uses TRBV19 and TRBJ1-2; possible D gene TRBD1, 5 bases. V shed 5 bases and J shed 1 base, with 14 bases lying between them. CDR3 size: 15 residues. The germline V gene has CDR1 LNHDA and CDR2 SQIVND (reference sequence). The CDR3 DNA reads as TGTGCCAGTAGTGACAGACGGGGGAATAACTATGGCTACACCTTC. It yields the protein CASSDRRGNNYGYTF.

This clonotype was found many times. The V gene is TRBV29-1, the J gene TRBJ1-2; tentatively, D is TRBD1 (6 bases). Germline V gene data show CDR1 as SQVTM and CDR2 as ANQGSEA. V gave up 6 bases and J gave up 0 bases, with 11 bases separating them. The CDR3 has 13 residues. This chain's CDR3 is CSVTTGTNYGYTF. CDR3 nucleotides: TGCAGCGTCACAACAGGGACTAACTATGGCTACACCTTC.

This clonotype occurred many times. The chain has TRBV12-3 or TRBV12-4 and TRBJ1-2; 7 positions agree with TRBD1. The CDR3 runs 15 residues. V trimming: 3 bases; J trimming: 0 bases; junction bases outside the gene matches: 4. In DNA, the CDR3 is TGTGCCAGCAGTTTCGGGACAGCCGCTAACTATGGCTACACCTTC. Amino acids: CASSFGTAANYGYTF.

The chain combines TRBV7-3 with TRBJ2-5; D gene uncertain. The germline V and J ends were trimmed by 6 bases and 3 bases, with 11 bases remaining between them. CDR3 length: 13 amino acids. Germline V gives CDR1 SGHTA, CDR2 FQGTGA. CDR3 nucleotide sequence: TGTGCCAGCAGACTCAGGTGGAAAGAGACCCAGTACTTC. This sequence encodes CASRLRWKETQYF.

This clonotype appeared many times. V usage is TRBV19 and J usage is TRBJ1-1, with D uncertain. V was clipped by 6 bases and J by 1 base, with 15 bases between them. Germline V gives CDR1 LNHDA, CDR2 SQIVND (reference sequence). The CDR3 runs 15 residues. CDR3 nucleotide sequence: TGTGCCAGTAGGAAAATACCGGGAGAGAACACTGAAGCTTTCTTT. Residues: CASRKIPGENTEAFF.

This clonotype was counted many times. The V gene is TRBV20-1, the J gene TRBJ1-2, with a possible D match to TRBD1 (6 bases). CDR1 is DFQATT, CDR2 SNEGSKA, per germline (reference sequence). The V end was cut by 4 bases, the J end by 4 bases, with 19 bases between. The CDR3 has 15 amino acids. CDR3 sequence (DNA): TGCAGTGCTACCCCGGATTGGACAGACTTCTATGGCTACACCTTC. This gives the protein CSATPDWTDFYGYTF.

This clonotype was counted many times. The chain recombines TRBV25-1 with TRBJ2-3; a possible D gene is TRBD1 (5 bases). V gave up 3 bases and J gave up 2 bases, with 15 bases separating them. Germline V CDR1 and CDR2: MGHDK, SYGVNS. CDR3 length: 16 residues. The CDR3 sequence: CASSESPQGFTDTQYF. The CDR3 nucleotides read TGTGCCAGCAGTGAGTCCCCCCAGGGATTCACAGATACGCAGTATTTT.

The chain is built from TRBV29-1 and TRBJ2-5, with 11 nucleotides matching TRBD1. The CDR3 extends over 14 amino acids. The V and J ends lost 4 bases and 5 bases, in that order; junction bases with no gene match: 6. Germline CDR1 is SQVTM and CDR2 is ANQGSEA. The CDR3 here is CSVGDGTGGETQYF. As DNA, the CDR3 is TGCAGCGTTGGGGACGGGACAGGGGGGGAGACCCAGTACTTC.

This clonotype was recorded at least ten times. The chain couples TRBV19 to TRBJ1-1; D remains ambiguous. Trimming took 1 base from V and 3 from J, leaving 12 bases between them. Germline V gene lookup returns CDR1 LNHDA and CDR2 SQIVND (reference sequence). The CDR3 is made up of 15 amino acids. CDR3 DNA: TGTGCCAGTAGTATAGGAGGAGGGTGGGACACTGAAGCTTTCTTT. It specifies CASSIGGGWDTEAFF.

This clonotype has at least ten counts. V usage is TRBV6-5 and J usage is TRBJ1-2; TRBD1 is a possible D gene (5 bases). CDR1 is MNHEY and CDR2 is SVGAGI in the germline V gene. This CDR3 is 13 amino acids long. Trimming shortened V by 6 bases and J by 4 bases, and 12 bases separated the two germline ends. CDR3 sequence (DNA): TGTGCCAGCAGATATGACAGTTCCTATGGCTACACCTTC. Translated, it gives CASRYDSSYGYTF.

Many counts were recorded for this clonotype. The rearrangement uses TRBV7-9 and TRBJ1-1, with unresolved D. CDR1 SEHNR and CDR2 FQNEAQ come from the germline V gene (reference sequence). Trimming pared 5 bases from V and 1 base from J, leaving 14 bases between. CDR3 length: 15 amino acids. The CDR3 here is CASSPGGIWNTEAFF. The CDR3 bases are TGTGCCAGCAGCCCAGGCGGGATCTGGAACACTGAAGCTTTCTTT.

In this sample, this clonotype turned up a few times. The chain recombines TRBV18 with TRBJ2-7; 7 bases fit TRBD2. V dropped 2 bases and J dropped 4; count of bases not matched to a gene: 5. The germline gives CDR1 KGHSH, CDR2 LQKENI. This CDR3 is built from 14 residues. The CDR3 loop is CASSPLGLKYEQYF. The CDR3 region has the DNA TGTGCCAGCTCACCATTGGGACTAAAATACGAGCAGTACTTC.

The chain joins TRBV5-1 to TRBJ2-2, with D maybe TRBD1 (6 bases). The CDR3 is 14 residues long. The germline V and J ends were trimmed by 4 bases and 5 bases, with 12 bases remaining between them. The germline V gene encodes CDR1 SGHRS and CDR2 YFSETQ. CDR3 loop: CASSPVQGTGELFF. As DNA, the CDR3 is TGCGCCAGCAGCCCGGTACAGGGTACCGGGGAGCTGTTTTTT.

This clonotype turned up a few times. V and J are TRBV9 and TRBJ2-2; 11 nucleotides align to TRBD2. Germline CDR1 reads SGDLS; CDR2 reads YYNGEE. Trimming cost V 0 bases and J 9 bases; bases outside gene matches: 7. The CDR3 sequence is 16 residues long. The CDR3 nucleotides are TGTGCCAGCAGCGTAGGTGTAGCGGGGGGGCCCTGGGAGCTGTTTTTT. Translated, it gives CASSVGVAGGPWELFF.

About this clonotype itself: It may be a read error: a sequence one base away is much more abundant. V gene TRBV5-1 combines with J gene TRBJ1-1; D unresolved. This CDR3 contains 13 residues. The germline gives CDR1 SGHRS, CDR2 YFSETQ. Trimming cost V 4 bases and J 3 bases, with 10 bases left between them. The CDR3 is CASSPQADTEAFF. The CDR3, as DNA: TGCGCCAGCAGCCCGCAGGCTGACACTGAAGCTTTCTTT. Complete variable domain (other parts from reference TRBV5-1 and TRBJ1-1): KAGVTQTPRYLIKTRGQQVTLSCSPISGHRSVSWYQQTPGQGLQFLFEYFSETQRNKGNFPGRFSGRQFSNSRSEMNVSTLELGDSALYLCASSPQADTEAFFGQGTRLTVV.

The sample holds one count of this clonotype. The rearrangement uses TRBV25-1 and TRBJ1-4, with a weak D call TRBD1 (5 bases). CDR3 length equals 15 residues. The V end lost 6 bases, the J end lost 0 bases, and 11 bases lay between the germline ends. Per the germline V gene, CDR1 is MGHDK and CDR2 is SYGVNS. CDR3 nucleotide sequence: TGTGCCAGCAGCCACCAGGGAGCAACTAATGAAAAACTGTTTTTT. It yields the protein CASSHQGATNEKLFF.

The rearrangement uses TRBV30 and TRBJ2-2; D uncertain. V was shortened by 4 bases and J by 1 base, with 4 bases between the two germline ends. The germline CDR1 and CDR2 sequences are GTSNPN and SVGIG (reference sequence). This CDR3 has 12 amino acids. In nucleotides, the CDR3 is TGTGCCTGGACTGAGAACACCGGGGAGCTGTTTTTT. Translated, it gives CAWTENTGELFF.

The chain couples TRBV10-3 to TRBJ1-1; D is uncertain. The CDR3 sequence is 12 residues long. Trimming left V 11 bases short and J 1 base short, with 11 bases between. CDR1 is ENHRY, CDR2 SYGVKD, per germline. The DNA of the CDR3 is TGTGCCGTTAAGGACCCGAACACTGAAGCTTTCTTT. This sequence encodes CAVKDPNTEAFF.

As regards this clonotype: This sequence may be a read error, since a much larger clone differs from it by one base. No conserved phenylalanine or tryptophan is present at the end of the CDR3, so a read error is the likely explanation. This chain uses TRBV12-3 or TRBV12-4 with TRBJ1-2; D may be TRBD1 (5 bases). Trimming pared 8 bases from V and 7 bases from J, leaving 17 bases between. The CDR3 runs 13 residues. The CDR3 DNA reads TGTGCCAGCGGGTGGGGGGGAAGAGCTGGCTACACCTCC. Protein product: CASGWGGRAGYTS.

This chain connects TRBV10-3 to TRBJ1-1, with D uncertain. The CDR3 spans 13 residues. V lost 3 bases to trimming and J lost 7 bases, with 12 bases between them. CDR1 is ENHRY and CDR2 is SYGVKD in the germline V gene. Here the CDR3 reads CAISEGRRIEAFF. CDR3 DNA: TGTGCCATCAGTGAAGGGAGGCGCATTGAAGCTTTCTTT.

V usage is TRBV24-1 and J usage is TRBJ2-1, with 7 bases identical to TRBD1. The CDR3 sequence is 16 residues long. Germline V lookup: CDR1 KGHDR, CDR2 SFDVKD. The J segment lost 3 bases and the V segment lost 6 bases, leaving 10 bases of the junction unmatched. CDR3 DNA: TGTGCCACCAGTAAGGACAGGCCACTTAACTACAATGAGCAGTTCTTC. The encoded protein is CATSKDRPLNYNEQFF.

As concerns this clonotype: One junction end disagrees with the germline gene, perhaps due to a read error. J is TRBJ2-7 and V is TRBV7-3; D may be TRBD2 (6 bases). Germline-derived CDR1 and CDR2 are SGHTA and FQGTGA. This CDR3 region has 13 residues. The CDR3 DNA follows: TGCGCCAGCAGCCCGGGGGTGAACTACGAGCAGTACTTC. Its translation: CASSPGVNYEQYF.